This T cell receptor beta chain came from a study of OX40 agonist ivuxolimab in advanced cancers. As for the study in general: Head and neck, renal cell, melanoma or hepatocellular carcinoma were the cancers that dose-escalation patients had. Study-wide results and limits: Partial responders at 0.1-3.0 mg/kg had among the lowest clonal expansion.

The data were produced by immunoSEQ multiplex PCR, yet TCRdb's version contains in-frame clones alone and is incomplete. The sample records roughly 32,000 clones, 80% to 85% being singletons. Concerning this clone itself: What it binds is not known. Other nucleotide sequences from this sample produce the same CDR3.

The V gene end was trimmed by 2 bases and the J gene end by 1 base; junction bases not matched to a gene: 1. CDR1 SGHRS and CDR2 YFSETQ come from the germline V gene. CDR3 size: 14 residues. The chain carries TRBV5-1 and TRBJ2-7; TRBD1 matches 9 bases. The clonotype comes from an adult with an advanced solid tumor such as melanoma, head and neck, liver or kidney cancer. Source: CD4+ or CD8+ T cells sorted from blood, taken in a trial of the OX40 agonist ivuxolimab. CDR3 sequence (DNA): TGCGCCAGCAGCTTAGGACAGGGGTCCTACGAGCAGTACTTC. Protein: CASSLGQGSYEQYF.